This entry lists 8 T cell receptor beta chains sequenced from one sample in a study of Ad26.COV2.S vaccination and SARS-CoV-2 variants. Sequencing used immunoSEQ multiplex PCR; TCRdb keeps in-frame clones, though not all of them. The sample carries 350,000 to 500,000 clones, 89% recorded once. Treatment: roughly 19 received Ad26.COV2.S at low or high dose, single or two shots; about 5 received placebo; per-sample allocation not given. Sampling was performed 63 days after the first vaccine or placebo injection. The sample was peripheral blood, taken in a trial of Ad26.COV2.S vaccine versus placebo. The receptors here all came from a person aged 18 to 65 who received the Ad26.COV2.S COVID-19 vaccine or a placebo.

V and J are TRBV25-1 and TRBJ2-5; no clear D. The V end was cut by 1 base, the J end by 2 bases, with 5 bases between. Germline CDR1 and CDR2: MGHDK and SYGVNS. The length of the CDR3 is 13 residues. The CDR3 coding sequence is TGTGCCAGCAGTGAATCTAGTCAAGAGACCCAGTACTTC. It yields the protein CASSESSQETQYF.

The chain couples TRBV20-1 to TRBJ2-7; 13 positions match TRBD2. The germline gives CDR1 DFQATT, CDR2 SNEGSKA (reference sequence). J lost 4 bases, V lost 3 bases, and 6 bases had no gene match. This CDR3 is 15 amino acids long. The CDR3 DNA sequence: TGCAGTGCTAGTCGACCGGGACTAGCGGGATACGAGCAGTACGTC. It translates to CSASRPGLAGYEQYV.

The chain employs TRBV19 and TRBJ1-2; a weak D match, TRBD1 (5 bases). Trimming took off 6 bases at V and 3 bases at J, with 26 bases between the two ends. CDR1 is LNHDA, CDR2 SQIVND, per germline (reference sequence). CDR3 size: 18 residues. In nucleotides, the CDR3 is TGTGCCAGTAGGGACGGTGGGACTATTATATCAAGCGACTATGGCTACACCTTC. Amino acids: CASRDGGTIISSDYGYTF. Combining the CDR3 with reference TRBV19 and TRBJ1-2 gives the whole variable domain DGGITQSPKYLFRKEGQNVTLSCEQNLNHDAMYWYRQDPGQGLRLIYYSQIVNDFQKGDIAEGYSVSREKKESFPLTVTSAQKNPTAFYLCASRDGGTIISSDYGYTFGSGTRLTVV.

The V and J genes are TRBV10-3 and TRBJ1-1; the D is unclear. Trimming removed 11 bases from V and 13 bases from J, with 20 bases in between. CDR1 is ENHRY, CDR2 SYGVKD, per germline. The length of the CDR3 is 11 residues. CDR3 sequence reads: CAVQDEKGVFF. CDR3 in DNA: TGTGCCGTACAAGACGAAAAAGGAGTTTTCTTT.

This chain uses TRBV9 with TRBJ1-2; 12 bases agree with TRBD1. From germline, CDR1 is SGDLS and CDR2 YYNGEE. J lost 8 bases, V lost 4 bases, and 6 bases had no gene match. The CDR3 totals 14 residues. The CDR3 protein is CASSPGQGAIGYTF. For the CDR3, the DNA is TGTGCCAGCAGCCCGGGACAGGGGGCGATCGGCTACACCTTC.

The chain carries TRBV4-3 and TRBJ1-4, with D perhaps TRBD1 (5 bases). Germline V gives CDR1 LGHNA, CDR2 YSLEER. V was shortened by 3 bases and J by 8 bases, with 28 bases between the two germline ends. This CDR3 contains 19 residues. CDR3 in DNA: TGCGCCAGCAGCCAGGGGCTCCACGGGGCCGAGGGGATGGGAGAAAAACTGTTTTTT. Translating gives CASSQGLHGAEGMGEKLFF.

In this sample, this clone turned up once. Written as DNA, the CDR3 is TGTGCCAGCAGTGAAGCGCTTCCGGGAGAAGAGACCCAGTACTTC. Its protein product is CASSEALPGEETQYF. The chain combines TRBV2 with TRBJ2-5, with TRBD2 as a possible D gene (6 bases). V was trimmed by 0 bases and J by 3 bases, leaving 11 bases between them. This CDR3 contains 15 residues. CDR1 and CDR2 from the germline V gene are SNHLY and FYNNEI.

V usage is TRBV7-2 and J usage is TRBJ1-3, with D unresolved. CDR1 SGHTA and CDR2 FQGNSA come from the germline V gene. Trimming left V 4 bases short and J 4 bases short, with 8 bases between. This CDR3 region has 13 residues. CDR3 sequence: CASSSRSGNTIYF. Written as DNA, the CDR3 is TGTGCCAGCAGCTCTAGATCCGGAAACACCATATATTTT.